The 26 T cell receptor beta chains listed next were all sequenced from one sample in a study of CD8 T cells in Susac syndrome. Reverse transcription of about 0.45 to 1 ug RNA was carried out with random hexamers. TCRdb independently ran MiXCR on the immunoSEQ multiplex PCR reads; one entry per CDR3 protein. The data show hundreds of thousands of distinct CDR3 sequences, approximately 94% seen once. Source material: CD4+ T cells from PBMCs. The receptors originated from a human donor with Susac syndrome.

V gene TRBV7-2 combines with J gene TRBJ2-7; 9 bases are shared with TRBD1. CDR1 and CDR2 from the germline V gene are SGHTA and FQGNSA. J lost 5 bases, V lost 2 bases, and 4 bases had no gene match. The CDR3 extends over 14 amino acids. This CDR3 reads CASSLRTGEHEQYF. In DNA, the CDR3 is TGTGCCAGCAGCTTAAGGACAGGGGAGCACGAGCAGTACTTC.

Only one count was recorded for this clonotype. CDR3: CSALDRTNSPLHF. The CDR3 DNA follows: TGCAGTGCTCTGGACAGGACGAATTCACCCCTCCACTTT. V usage is TRBV20-1 and J usage is TRBJ1-6; 7 bases agree with TRBD1. The CDR3 length is 13 residues. CDR1 is DFQATT, CDR2 SNEGSKA, per germline (reference sequence). J was trimmed by 7 bases and V by 5 bases; bases with no gene match: 5.

V and J are TRBV14 and TRBJ2-1; 7 bases map to TRBD1. CDR1 is SGHDN and CDR2 is FVKESK in the germline V gene. The V segment lost 0 bases and the J segment 5 bases; nucleotides outside the gene matches: 7. The CDR3 is made up of 16 amino acids. The CDR3 region is CASSQESGGWDNEQFF. CDR3 sequence (DNA): TGTGCCAGCAGCCAAGAGTCAGGGGGTTGGGACAATGAGCAGTTCTTC.

The chain has TRBV5-4 and TRBJ1-1; D is uncertain. CDR1 and CDR2 (germline): SGHNT, YYREEE (reference sequence). V dropped 3 bases and J dropped 13 bases, with 13 bases sitting between them. The CDR3 covers 11 residues. The CDR3 loop is CASSSPFGVFF. The CDR3 coding sequence is TGTGCCAGCAGCTCACCATTTGGGGTTTTCTTT.

This clonotype was seen a single time. The chain has TRBV20-1 and TRBJ2-4; 10 bases map to TRBD1. There are 12 residues in the CDR3. Per the germline V gene, CDR1 is DFQATT and CDR2 is SNEGSKA (reference sequence). V shed 6 bases, J shed 8 bases, and the junction held 4 bases outside the gene matches. The CDR3 DNA sequence: TGCAGTGCGGGGACAGGGGACGACATTCAGTACTTC. This sequence encodes CSAGTGDDIQYF.

The chain has TRBV7-8 and TRBJ1-5, with 7 bases aligning to TRBD1. Germline lookup yields CDR1 SGHVS and CDR2 FQNEAQ. The ends lost 4 bases at V and 0 bases at J; junction bases unmatched: 9. CDR3 length: 17 amino acids. The CDR3 reads CASSSIQGSYSNQPQHF. CDR3 nucleotide sequence: TGTGCCAGCAGCTCAATACAGGGGAGTTATAGCAATCAGCCCCAGCATTTT.

The chain links TRBV4-1 to TRBJ1-1; tentative D call: TRBD1 (5 bases). CDR3 length equals 18 residues. The germline gives CDR1 MGHRA, CDR2 YSYEKL. V lost 0 bases and J lost 0, with 17 bases in between. CDR3 sequence (DNA): TGCGCCAGCAGCCAAGATAGTTCCGGGGCGGTCATGAACACTGAAGCTTTCTTT. Translation: CASSQDSSGAVMNTEAFF.

The gene calls are TRBV13 and TRBJ1-3; 9 bases match TRBD1. The CDR3 spans 16 residues. Per the germline V gene, CDR1 is PRHDT and CDR2 is FYEKMQ (reference sequence). Unmatched junction bases numbered 3, after V lost 3 bases and J lost 0 bases. The chain's CDR3 is CASSLGQGISGNTIYF. In DNA, the CDR3 is TGTGCCAGCAGCTTGGGACAGGGTATCTCTGGAAACACCATATATTTT.

The rearrangement joins TRBV4-3 to TRBJ1-1; no clear D. From germline, CDR1 is LGHNA and CDR2 YSLEER. V lost 1 base and J 4 bases, leaving 16 bases between the germline ends. CDR3 length: 16 residues. The CDR3 region is CASSQVGRPRGTEAFF. CDR3 nucleotide sequence: TGCGCCAGCAGCCAAGTCGGGCGCCCGAGAGGCACTGAAGCTTTCTTT.

This chain links TRBV30 with TRBJ1-3; D not certain. CDR3 size: 14 residues. Per germline, CDR1 GTSNPN and CDR2 SVGIG (reference sequence). V lost 5 bases and J 4 bases, leaving 15 bases between the germline ends. This CDR3 reads CAWGKNPGGNTIYF. The CDR3 nucleotides are TGTGCCTGGGGGAAGAACCCCGGAGGAAACACCATATATTTT.

In this sample, this clonotype turned up a few times. One junction end disagrees with the germline gene, perhaps due to a read error. The V call is TRBV5-1, the J call TRBJ2-3; D is possibly TRBD2 (6 bases). Germline loops: CDR1 SGHRS, CDR2 YFSETQ. The CDR3 sequence is 14 residues long. The CDR3 DNA is TGTGCCAGCAGCTTGGGGGACTCCACAGATACGCAGTATTTT. This codes for CASSLGDSTDTQYF.

The J gene is TRBJ1-6, the V gene TRBV30; the D gene is possibly TRBD1 (5 bases). This CDR3 comprises 18 residues. Trimming pared 0 bases from V and 0 bases from J, leaving 15 bases between. Per the germline V gene, CDR1 is GTSNPN and CDR2 is SVGIG (reference sequence). CDR3 sequence (DNA): TGTGCCTGGAGTGTAATGAGGGACGGAAGCTCCTATAATTCACCCCTCCACTTT. Translated, it gives CAWSVMRDGSSYNSPLHF.

The chain couples TRBV28 to TRBJ1-6; possibly TRBD1 for D (5 bases). This CDR3 has 17 amino acids. Trimming cost V 5 bases and J 0 bases, with 14 bases left between them. CDR1 and CDR2 from the germline V gene are MDHEN and SYDVKM. CDR3 nucleotides: TGTGCCAGCAGTCGCGCCAGGGAGAGCTCCTATAATTCACCCCTCCACTTT. Residues: CASSRARESSYNSPLHF.

This clonotype showed up just once. One junction end disagrees with the germline gene, perhaps due to a read error. The rearrangement uses TRBV12-3 or TRBV12-4 and TRBJ2-4; the match to TRBD2 covers 16 bases. This CDR3 is built from 15 residues. The CDR3 sequence: CASSLGTSGGAATNF. In DNA form, the CDR3 reads TGTGCCAGCAGCCTCGGGACTAGCGGGGGGGCCGCGACAAACTTC.

The chain joins TRBV29-1 to TRBJ1-2, with TRBD1 identical over 8 bases. V was pared by 3 bases and J by 4 bases, with 1 base of the junction left unmatched. This CDR3 is built from 12 residues. Germline lookup yields CDR1 SQVTM and CDR2 ANQGSEA. The CDR3 DNA reads TGCAGCGTTGAGACAGGGGTCTATGGCTACACCTTC. Protein: CSVETGVYGYTF.

J is TRBJ1-1 and V is TRBV5-1; a weak D match, TRBD1 (5 bases). The CDR3 extends over 15 amino acids. Trimming cost V 4 bases and J 3 bases, with 16 bases left between them. The germline V gene has CDR1 SGHRS and CDR2 YFSETQ. CDR3 bases: TGCGCCAGCAGCCTACAGGAAGGTTCGGACACTGAAGCTTTCTTT. The encoded protein is CASSLQEGSDTEAFF. The complete variable domain, with remaining parts taken from reference TRBV5-1 and TRBJ1-1, reads KAGVTQTPRYLIKTRGQQVTLSCSPISGHRSVSWYQQTPGQGLQFLFEYFSETQRNKGNFPGRFSGRQFSNSRSEMNVSTLELGDSALYLCASSLQEGSDTEAFFGQGTRLTVV.

This clonotype was picked up one time. J is TRBJ1-2 and V is TRBV7-2; D is uncertain. Germline CDR1 SGHTA, CDR2 FQGNSA. The V end lost 5 bases, the J end lost 0 bases, and 13 bases lay between the germline ends. The CDR3 is made up of 15 amino acids. The CDR3 bases are TGTGCCAGCAGCCCAAAAGCGGTTTCTAACTATGGCTACACCTTC. Amino acids: CASSPKAVSNYGYTF.

The CDR3 bases are TGTGCCAGCTCACCGGCTAGCCGAGGTGATACGCAGTATTTT. Translation: CASSPASRGDTQYF. This chain joins TRBV18 and TRBJ2-3, with a possible D match to TRBD2 (5 bases). V lost 3 bases to trimming and J lost 6 bases, with 13 bases between them. Looked up from germline, CDR1 is KGHSH and CDR2 is LQKENI. The CDR3 has 14 residues.

This clonotype appeared a single time. The chain carries TRBV19 and TRBJ2-3, with a tentative D call TRBD2 (5 bases). Trimming left V 5 bases short and J 5 bases short, with 8 bases between. Germline V gene lookup returns CDR1 LNHDA and CDR2 SQIVND (reference sequence). The CDR3 length is 12 residues. CDR3: CASSAREDTQYF. The CDR3 DNA sequence: TGTGCCAGTAGTGCCCGGGAAGATACGCAGTATTTT.

V is TRBV6-4 and J is TRBJ2-1, with 14 nucleotides matching TRBD2. Germline CDR1 and CDR2: MRHNA and SNTAGT. With V trimmed by 6 bases and J by 7 bases, 5 bases remained unmatched. The CDR3 consists of 15 residues. CDR3 loop: CASSRLAGGGNEQFF. The CDR3 DNA reads as TGTGCCAGCAGCCGACTAGCGGGGGGGGGTAATGAGCAGTTCTTC.

This chain connects TRBV2 to TRBJ1-1; D call uncertain. Germline CDR1 and CDR2: SNHLY and FYNNEI. The CDR3 totals 15 residues. Trimming took 5 bases from V and 0 from J, leaving 13 bases between them. The CDR3 DNA sequence: TGTGCCAGCAGTTTCTCGACTCTCATGAACACTGAAGCTTTCTTT. Encoded protein: CASSFSTLMNTEAFF.

The chain uses TRBV24-1 and TRBJ2-3; TRBD2 aligns across 10 bases. The CDR3 totals 17 residues. Trimming at V came to 4 bases and at J to 9 bases, leaving 15 bases not matched to a gene. CDR1 is KGHDR and CDR2 is SFDVKD in the germline V gene. CDR3 sequence (DNA): TGTGCCACCAGTGACCCGGCCCTCTTAGCGGGGGGTGGGACGCAGTATTTT. It codes for CATSDPALLAGGGTQYF.

CDR3 in amino acids: CSAPGLAGGPNEQFF. CDR3 nucleotides: TGCAGTGCTCCGGGACTAGCGGGGGGCCCGAATGAGCAGTTCTTC. J is TRBJ2-1 and V is TRBV20-1; 15 bases are a match to TRBD2. This CDR3 contains 15 residues. CDR1 and CDR2 from the germline V gene are DFQATT and SNEGSKA (reference sequence). The V gene end was trimmed by 5 bases and the J gene end by 7 bases; junction bases not matched to a gene: 6.

This CDR3 reads CASIITGMNTEAFF. In nucleotides, the CDR3 is TGTGCCAGCATTATCACAGGGATGAACACTGAAGCTTTCTTT. The chain carries TRBV2 and TRBJ1-1, with D perhaps TRBD1 (6 bases). Germline lookup yields CDR1 SNHLY and CDR2 FYNNEI. The V and J ends lost 7 bases and 0 bases respectively, with 12 bases between them. The CDR3 spans 14 residues. The full variable domain, its missing parts supplied by reference TRBV2 and TRBJ1-1, is EPEVTQTPSHQVTQMGQEVILRCVPISNHLYFYWYRQILGQKVEFLVSFYNNEISEKSEIFDDQFSVERPDGSNFTLKIRSTKLEDSAMYFCASIITGMNTEAFFGQGTRLTVV.

The J gene is TRBJ1-2, the V gene TRBV29-1; 7 bases fit TRBD1. V dropped 3 bases and J dropped 3; count of bases not matched to a gene: 7. Germline V gene data show CDR1 as SQVTM and CDR2 as ANQGSEA. This CDR3 comprises 14 residues. CDR3 loop: CSVDVQGKDYGYTF. The CDR3, as DNA: TGCAGCGTTGACGTACAGGGGAAGGACTATGGCTACACCTTC.

The chain has TRBV20-1 and TRBJ2-1; D not resolved. Trimming took off 0 bases at V and 14 bases at J, with 17 bases between the two ends. Germline CDR1 DFQATT, CDR2 SNEGSKA (reference sequence). The CDR3 length is 13 residues. The CDR3 spells CSARDQQGFLEFF. CDR3 nucleotides: TGCAGTGCTAGAGATCAGCAAGGGTTCCTGGAGTTCTTC.